The 8 T cell receptor beta chains reported below all come from one sample, sequenced in a study of blood T cell repertoires in COVID-19. The table came from immunoSEQ multiplex PCR; TCRdb's copy has only in-frame clones and leaves some out. The sample shows a few hundred thousand clones, around 84% of them seen only once. Sample: peripheral blood. These receptors came from a man aged 40-49 years with acute or convalescent COVID-19.

This clone was picked up one time. The chain couples TRBV6-6 to TRBJ1-1; D possibly corresponds to TRBD1 (5 bases). The germline V and J ends were trimmed by 7 bases and 7 bases, with 19 bases remaining between them. Per germline, CDR1 MNHNY and CDR2 SVGAGI (reference sequence). The CDR3 spans 14 residues. In DNA, the CDR3 is TGTGCCAGCACACGAAAGGGACTGAACCTTGAAGCTTTCTTT. Translated, it gives CASTRKGLNLEAFF.

The genes are TRBV5-5 and TRBJ2-5, with 7 bases identical to TRBD1. The CDR3 extends over 14 amino acids. The germline CDR1 and CDR2 sequences are SGHKS and YYEKEE (reference sequence). V was clipped by 0 bases and J by 4 bases; unmatched bases: 3. The CDR3 DNA follows: TGTGCCAGCAGCTTGGCGCCAGGGGGAGAGACCCAGTACTTC. Translated: CASSLAPGGETQYF.

The genes are TRBV11-3 and TRBJ2-3, with D possibly being TRBD2 (6 bases). The CDR3 consists of 14 residues. V was trimmed by 4 bases and J by 3 bases, leaving 11 bases between them. Germline assignment: CDR1 SGHNT and CDR2 YENEEA. CDR3 DNA: TGTGCCAGCAGCTCACGGGGGAAGACAGATACGCAGTATTTT. Protein: CASSSRGKTDTQYF.

The chain couples TRBV5-1 to TRBJ1-3; the D gene is possibly TRBD1 (5 bases). CDR1 is SGHRS and CDR2 is YFSETQ in the germline V gene. The CDR3 sequence is 13 residues long. V lost 4 bases to trimming and J lost 1 base, with 6 bases between them. CDR3 sequence reads: CASSPGSGNTIYF. In DNA, the CDR3 is TGCGCCAGCAGCCCAGGGTCTGGAAACACCATATATTTT.

V gene TRBV2 combines with J gene TRBJ1-1; no firm D call. V lost 4 bases to trimming and J lost 1 base, with 13 bases between them. The CDR3 is 15 residues long. From germline, CDR1 is SNHLY and CDR2 FYNNEI. CDR3 sequence reads: CASSVSEETNTEAFF. In nucleotides, the CDR3 is TGTGCCAGCAGTGTTTCAGAGGAGACGAACACTGAAGCTTTCTTT.

This rearrangement joins TRBV2 to TRBJ2-1; D is possibly TRBD1 (5 bases). This CDR3 spans 13 amino acids. The germline gives CDR1 SNHLY, CDR2 FYNNEI. V lost 6 bases and J 2 bases, leaving 8 bases between the germline ends. The CDR3: CASSPDTYNEQFF. CDR3 in DNA: TGTGCCAGCAGCCCGGACACCTACAATGAGCAGTTCTTC.

This clone appeared a single time. The rearrangement joins TRBV28 to TRBJ2-1; weak D call: TRBD2 (6 bases). From germline, CDR1 is MDHEN and CDR2 SYDVKM. Trimming shortened V by 5 bases and J by 8 bases, and 25 bases separated the two germline ends. The CDR3 has 17 amino acids. CDR3 sequence reads: CASSSNPTAGRFDEQFF. The CDR3 nucleotides read TGTGCCAGCAGTAGCAACCCAACAGCAGGGAGGTTTGATGAGCAGTTCTTC.

This chain uses TRBV6-5 with TRBJ2-1; TRBD1 matches 7 bases. The length of the CDR3 is 15 residues. After removal of 6 bases from V and 0 bases from J, the junction contained 5 bases not matched to a gene. Germline V gene sequence: CDR1 MNHEY, CDR2 SVGAGI. The CDR3 loop reads CASRYRDSSYNEQFF. CDR3 coding DNA: TGTGCCAGCAGGTACCGGGACAGCTCCTACAATGAGCAGTTCTTC.